The TCR beta chain under discussion was sequenced for a study of CD4 T cells in relation to SARS-CoV-2 and coronaviruses. Study as a whole: Convalescent donors were aged about 21 to 72, with median roughly 37 years. Convalescent patients were fewer than ten males and a few females; two were Hispanic. Shared crossreactive spike epitopes were mapped to their HLA restriction.

V dropped 0 bases and J dropped 2 bases, with 11 bases sitting between them. Germline CDR1 is GTSNPN and CDR2 is SVGIG (reference sequence). CDR3 length: 15 amino acids. Sequencing was performed with immunoSEQ multiplex PCR; in TCRdb, only in-frame clones are kept and a portion is missing. The table has tens of thousands of clones, 75% to 90% seen once. Naive and memory CD4+ T cells were separated from cryopreserved PBMCs. The sequence was obtained from an adult with COVID-19. The chain is built from TRBV30 and TRBJ2-1; D perhaps matches TRBD1 (5 bases). The sequenced sample consisted of memory CD4+ T cells from PBMCs. The CDR3 coding sequence is TGTGCCTGGAGTGTACCAGGGAATGCCTACAATGAGCAGTTCTTC. Protein: CAWSVPGNAYNEQFF.